The source of this T cell receptor beta chain is a study of blood T cell repertoires in COVID-19 (TCRdb year 2020). Context from the whole study: The collaborator samples originated in the United States, Italy and Spain and spanned the acute and convalescent phases of COVID-19. Where available, HLA class I and class II types were obtained from metadata supplied by the sample provider rather than from assay-based typing. The samples were drawn from two sources: the first 160 participants of the ongoing ImmuneRACE study, and 1,000 to 1,500 subjects contributed by 6 global collaborators. The dataset comprised deeply sampled blood TCRbeta repertoires from subjects exposed to, actively infected with, or recovered from COVID-19. Sample metadata almost always included a de-identified subject ID, COVID-19 status, age in years and sex. The repertoires were released in a freely available public database meant as a resource for research on the immune response to SARS-CoV-2. The prospective study material was composed of cDNA or gDNA derived from T cells, B-cell-depleted T cells, or PBMCs.

The collaborating institutions used their own protocols to collect whole blood in K2EDTA tubes. For TCRbeta analysis, collaborator samples were shipped as frozen whole blood, as isolated PBMCs, or as DNA extracted from either sample type. Broad study findings and their caveats: The quantity of clinical and demographic metadata differed by source and by participant and was supplied without curation.

TCRbeta CDR3 regions were amplified from genomic DNA using the immunoSEQ Assay, a bias-controlled multiplex PCR. The source study handled its data this way. Nucleated cell counts per sample were estimated from amplification of reference gene primers within the assay. To quantify the absolute abundance of each unique TCRbeta CDR3 rearrangement, sequence reads were collapsed and filtered. Productive Simpson clonality was computed per sample as the square root of Simpson's diversity index over productive rearrangements. The table comes from immuneACCESS by way of TCRdb, which keeps in-frame sequences with V and J called. Part of the clones is missing from these tables; in studies checked, under half for an unresolved V gene and the rest for unknown reasons. Clonal size and the V and J genes are those of that table, whereas D and trimming came from the DNA. The sample includes around 170,000 clones, with 74% observed a single time. The ten most abundant clones make up 3% of the sample.

From the cysteine up to the phenylalanine, the CDR3 has a length of 13 residues. Only the CDR3 region is kept as DNA, spanning 39 bases read in frame from base 1. The V and J ends are trimmed by 10 bases and 3 bases, leaving 16 bases between them. For CDR1 and CDR2, the germline V gene (reference sequence) lists MNHNY and SVGAGI. Concerning this clone itself: Which antigen it targets is not known. Qualities for individual bases were not recorded, and no much larger clone is one base off.

The specimen was peripheral blood. Rearrangement joined TRBV6-6 to TRBJ2-7; TRBD1 is perhaps the D gene, given 6 matching bases. The receptor was isolated from a woman at least 80 years old with acute or convalescent COVID-19. The DNA sequence is as follows: TGTGCCACCGCTGACAGGCCGATCTACGAGCAGTACTTC. The resulting protein is CATADRPIYEQYF.